The entry below gives a single T cell receptor (beta chain) sequence along with its context. The target antigen is unknown. The entry originates in a study of T cell responses to AZD1222 COVID-19 vaccine. Study observations and caveats: The donors showed a predominance of white British ancestry and of females, with possible underestimation of clonal diversity.

The method was immunoSEQ multiplex PCR; TCRdb's version includes in-frame clones alone and lacks a portion of them. The table includes 150,000 to 250,000 clones, approximately 93% detected once. Germline V gives CDR1 LNHDA, CDR2 SQIVND (reference sequence). The V and J ends lost 8 bases and 0 bases respectively, with 14 bases between them. CDR3 length: 16 amino acids. The chain uses TRBV19 and TRBJ2-6, with a weak D call TRBD2 (5 bases). Sequenced here: peripheral blood, sampled 28 days after the second AZD1222 dose. This clonotype was obtained from an adult who received the AZD1222 COVID-19 vaccine. The CDR3, as DNA: TGTGCCAGTGGGAGAATAGGTCGCTCTGGGGCCAACGTCCTGACTTTC. Amino acid sequence: CASGRIGRSGANVLTF.